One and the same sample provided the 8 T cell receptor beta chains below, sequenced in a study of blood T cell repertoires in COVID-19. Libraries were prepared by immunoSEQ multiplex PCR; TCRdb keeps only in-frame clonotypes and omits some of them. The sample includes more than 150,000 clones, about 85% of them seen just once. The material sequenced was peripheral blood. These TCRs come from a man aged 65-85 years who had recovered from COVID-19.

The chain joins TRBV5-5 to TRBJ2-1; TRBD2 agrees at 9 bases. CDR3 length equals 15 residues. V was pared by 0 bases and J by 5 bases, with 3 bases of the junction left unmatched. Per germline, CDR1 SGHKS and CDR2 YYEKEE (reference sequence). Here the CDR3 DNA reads TGTGCCAGCAGCTTGGTGGCTAGCGGGGACAATGAGCAGTTCTTC. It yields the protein CASSLVASGDNEQFF.

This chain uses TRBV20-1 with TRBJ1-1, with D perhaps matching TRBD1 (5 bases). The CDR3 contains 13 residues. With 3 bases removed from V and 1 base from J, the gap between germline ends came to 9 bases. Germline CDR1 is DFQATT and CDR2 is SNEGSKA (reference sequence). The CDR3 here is CSASRQSNTEAFF. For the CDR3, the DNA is TGCAGTGCTAGTCGACAGTCGAACACTGAAGCTTTCTTT.

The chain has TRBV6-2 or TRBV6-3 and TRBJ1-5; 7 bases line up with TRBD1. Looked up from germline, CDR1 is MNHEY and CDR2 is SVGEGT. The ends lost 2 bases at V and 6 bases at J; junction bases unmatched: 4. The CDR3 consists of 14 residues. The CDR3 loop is CASSYLTGVQPQHF. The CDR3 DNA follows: TGTGCCAGCAGTTACCTAACAGGGGTTCAGCCCCAGCATTTT.

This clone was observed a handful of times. The CDR3 is CASSLNGELTDTQYF. The CDR3 coding sequence is TGTGCCAGCAGTCTCAATGGAGAGTTGACAGATACGCAGTATTTT. The rearrangement joins TRBV11-2 to TRBJ2-3; D gene ambiguous. There are 15 residues in the CDR3. V lost 6 bases and J lost 3, with 16 bases in between. The germline V gene encodes CDR1 SGHAT and CDR2 FQNNGV.

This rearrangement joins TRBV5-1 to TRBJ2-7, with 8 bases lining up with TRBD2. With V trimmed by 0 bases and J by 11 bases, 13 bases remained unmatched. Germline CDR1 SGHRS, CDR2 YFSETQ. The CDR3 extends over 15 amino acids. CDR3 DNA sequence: TGCGCCAGCAGCTTGGAGGGGACTAGGGGAAACAAAGAGTACTTC. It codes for CASSLEGTRGNKEYF.

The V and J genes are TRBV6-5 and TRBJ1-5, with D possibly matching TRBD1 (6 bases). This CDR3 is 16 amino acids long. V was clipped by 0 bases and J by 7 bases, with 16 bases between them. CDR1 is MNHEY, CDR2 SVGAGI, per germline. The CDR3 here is CASSYSYGGLDQPQHF. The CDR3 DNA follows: TGTGCCAGCAGTTACTCGTACGGGGGGCTCGACCAGCCCCAGCATTTT.

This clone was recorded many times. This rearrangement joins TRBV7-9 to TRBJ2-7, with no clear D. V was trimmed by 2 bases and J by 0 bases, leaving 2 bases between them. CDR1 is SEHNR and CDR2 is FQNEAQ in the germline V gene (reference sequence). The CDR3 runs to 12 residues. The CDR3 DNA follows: TGTGCCAGCAGCTTACACTCCTACGAGCAGTACTTC. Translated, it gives CASSLHSYEQYF.

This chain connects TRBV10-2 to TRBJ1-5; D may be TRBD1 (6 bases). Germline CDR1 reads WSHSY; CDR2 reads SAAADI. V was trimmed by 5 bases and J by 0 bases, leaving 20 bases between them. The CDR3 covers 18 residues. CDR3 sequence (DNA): TGCGCCAGCAGTTCCGGGACAAAAGACCCTAATAGCAATCAGCCCCAGCATTTT. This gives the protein CASSSGTKDPNSNQPQHF.